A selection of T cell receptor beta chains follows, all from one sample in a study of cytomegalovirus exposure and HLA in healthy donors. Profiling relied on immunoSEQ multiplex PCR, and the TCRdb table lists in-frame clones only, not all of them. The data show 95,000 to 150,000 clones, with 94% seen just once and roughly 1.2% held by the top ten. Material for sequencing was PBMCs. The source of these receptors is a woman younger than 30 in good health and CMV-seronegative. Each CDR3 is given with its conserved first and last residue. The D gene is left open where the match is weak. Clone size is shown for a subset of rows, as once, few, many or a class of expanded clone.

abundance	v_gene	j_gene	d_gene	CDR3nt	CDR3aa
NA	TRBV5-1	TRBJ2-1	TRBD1	TGCGCCAGCAGCTCCGGACAGGGTTCCAATGAGCAGTTCTTC	CASSSGQGSNEQFF
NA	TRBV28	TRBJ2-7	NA	TGTGCCAGCAGTTCGCAGGTCTACGAGCAGTACTTC	CASSSQVYEQYF
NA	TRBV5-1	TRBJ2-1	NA	TGCGCCAGCAGCTTGGGGCAGGGGAGCCACAATGAGCAGTTCTTC	CASSLGQGSHNEQFF
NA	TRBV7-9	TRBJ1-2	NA	TGTGCCAGCAGCTTAGAGGGGTACGGCTACACCTTC	CASSLEGYGYTF
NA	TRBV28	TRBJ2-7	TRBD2	TGTGCCAGCAAGGCTGGGACTAGCGCCTACTACGAGCAGTACTTC	CASKAGTSAYYEQYF
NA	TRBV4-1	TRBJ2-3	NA	TGCGCCAGCAGCCAAGGCGAATTTACAGATACGCAGTATTTT	CASSQGEFTDTQYF
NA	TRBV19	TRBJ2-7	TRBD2	TGTGCCAGTAGAGACCAAGGGGTAGCGGGAGATCGGTCCGAGCAGTACTTC	CASRDQGVAGDRSEQYF
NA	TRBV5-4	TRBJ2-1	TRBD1	TGTGCCAGCAGCTCTCTTGCGACAGGGGCAGGGTACAATGAGCAGTTCTTC	CASSSLATGAGYNEQFF
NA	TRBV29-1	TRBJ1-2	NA	TGCAGCGTTGTGTTGGTTGGTACAGGCTATGGCTACACCTTC	CSVVLVGTGYGYTF
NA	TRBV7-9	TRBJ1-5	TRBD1	TGTGCCAGCAGCACCGGGACAGGCGGAAATCAGCCCCAGCATTTT	CASSTGTGGNQPQHF
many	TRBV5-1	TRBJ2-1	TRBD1	TGCGCCAGCAGCGAACCGGGACAGGGACACAATGAGCAGTTCTTC	CASSEPGQGHNEQFF
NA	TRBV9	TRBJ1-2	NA	TGTGCCAGCAGCCCCGGGGGGTCCAGGGGCTACACCTTC	CASSPGGSRGYTF
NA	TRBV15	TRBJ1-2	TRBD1	TGTGCCACCGGCCGCACAGGGGGCAACTATGGCTACACCTTC	CATGRTGGNYGYTF
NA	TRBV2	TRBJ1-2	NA	TGTGCCAGCAGTGATCAATGGGGAGGCTATGGCTACACCTTC	CASSDQWGGYGYTF
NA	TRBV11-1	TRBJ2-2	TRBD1	TGTGCCAGCAGCTTAGAAGGGGGCTACACCGGGGAGCTGTTTTTT	CASSLEGGYTGELFF